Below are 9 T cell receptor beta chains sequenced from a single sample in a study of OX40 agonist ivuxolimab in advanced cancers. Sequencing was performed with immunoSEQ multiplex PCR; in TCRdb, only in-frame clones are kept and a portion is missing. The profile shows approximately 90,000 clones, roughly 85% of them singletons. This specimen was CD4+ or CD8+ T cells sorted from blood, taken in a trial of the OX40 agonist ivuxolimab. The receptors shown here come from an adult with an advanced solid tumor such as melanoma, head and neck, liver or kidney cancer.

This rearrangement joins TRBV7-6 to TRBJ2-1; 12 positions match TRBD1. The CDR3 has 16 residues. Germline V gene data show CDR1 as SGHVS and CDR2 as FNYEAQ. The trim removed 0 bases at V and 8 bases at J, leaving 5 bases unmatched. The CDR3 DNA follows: TGTGCCAGCAGCTTAGCTGGGACAGGGGGCTTAGATGAGCAGTTCTTC. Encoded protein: CASSLAGTGGLDEQFF.

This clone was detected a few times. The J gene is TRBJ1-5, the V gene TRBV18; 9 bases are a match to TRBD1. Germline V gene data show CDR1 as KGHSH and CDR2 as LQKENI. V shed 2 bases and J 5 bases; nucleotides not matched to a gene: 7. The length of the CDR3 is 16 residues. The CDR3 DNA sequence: TGTGCCAGCTCACCAAACAGGGGGCTTGGTGATCAGCCCCAGCATTTT. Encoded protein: CASSPNRGLGDQPQHF.

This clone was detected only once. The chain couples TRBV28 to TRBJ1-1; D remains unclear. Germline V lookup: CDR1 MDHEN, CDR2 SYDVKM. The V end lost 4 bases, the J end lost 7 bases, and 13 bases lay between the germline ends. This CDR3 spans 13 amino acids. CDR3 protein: CASSSETELEAFF. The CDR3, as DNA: TGTGCCAGCAGTTCAGAGACCGAGCTTGAAGCTTTCTTT.

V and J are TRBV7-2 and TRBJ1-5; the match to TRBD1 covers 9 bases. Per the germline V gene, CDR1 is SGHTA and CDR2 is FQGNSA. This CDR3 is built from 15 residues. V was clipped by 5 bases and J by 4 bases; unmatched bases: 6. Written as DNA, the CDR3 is TGTGCCAGCAGCCCCCGGACAGGGGAGAATCAGCCCCAGCATTTT. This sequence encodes CASSPRTGENQPQHF.

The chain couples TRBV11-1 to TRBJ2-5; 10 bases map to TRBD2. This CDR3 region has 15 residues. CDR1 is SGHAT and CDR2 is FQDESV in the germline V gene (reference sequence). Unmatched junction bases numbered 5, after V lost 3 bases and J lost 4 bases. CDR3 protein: CASSFGTSDRETQYF. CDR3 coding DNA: TGTGCCAGCAGCTTCGGGACTAGCGACAGAGAGACCCAGTACTTC. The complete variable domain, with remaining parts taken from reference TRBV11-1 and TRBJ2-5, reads EAEVAQSPRYKITEKSQAVAFWCDPISGHATLYWYRQILGQGPELLVQFQDESVVDDSQLPKDRFSAERLKGVDSTLKIQPAELGDSAMYLCASSFGTSDRETQYFGPGTRLLVL.

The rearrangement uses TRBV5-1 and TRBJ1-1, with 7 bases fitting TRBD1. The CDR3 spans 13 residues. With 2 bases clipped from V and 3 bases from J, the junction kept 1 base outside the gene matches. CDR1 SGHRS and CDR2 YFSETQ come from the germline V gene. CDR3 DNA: TGCGCCAGCAGCTTTCAGGGGGACACTGAAGCTTTCTTT. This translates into CASSFQGDTEAFF.

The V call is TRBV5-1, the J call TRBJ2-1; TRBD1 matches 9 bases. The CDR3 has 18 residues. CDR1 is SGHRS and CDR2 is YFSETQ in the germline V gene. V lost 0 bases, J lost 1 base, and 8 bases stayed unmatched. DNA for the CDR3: TGCGCCAGCAGCTTGGCCGCAGGAGGGACAGGGTCCTACAATGAGCAGTTCTTC. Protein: CASSLAAGGTGSYNEQFF.

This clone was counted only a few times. The CDR3 is CASSGGRQTQYF. The CDR3 bases are TGTGCCAGTTCCGGCGGTCGTCAGACCCAGTACTTC. This chain links TRBV11-2 with TRBJ2-5; D remains unclear. The ends were cut back, 9 bases at V and 6 bases at J, with 14 bases in the middle. The CDR3 totals 12 residues. CDR1 and CDR2 (germline): SGHAT, FQNNGV.

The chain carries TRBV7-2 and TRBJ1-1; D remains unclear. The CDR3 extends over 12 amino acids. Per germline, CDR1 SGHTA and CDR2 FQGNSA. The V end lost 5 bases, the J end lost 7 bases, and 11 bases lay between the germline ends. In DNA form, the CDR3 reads TGTGCCAGCAGCCACGCCCGCAGTGAAGCTTTCTTT. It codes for CASSHARSEAFF.